The clone carrying this TCR beta chain was counted many times. Antigen specificity is unknown. Trimming took 6 bases from V and 4 from J, leaving 11 bases between them. The germline V gene has CDR1 MNHEY and CDR2 SVGAGI. This CDR3 comprises 13 residues. The data stem from a study of CD8 T cells in ankylosing spondylitis. Study outcomes and limitations: The study identified a TCR beta motif of roughly eight highly homologous variants that appeared characteristic of ankylosing spondylitis blood.

The authors made TCR beta libraries by quantitative 5'-RACE with molecular barcodes. TCRdb used MiXCR to reprocess the 5' RACE reads, holding one entry per CDR3 protein. This sample carries 40,000 to 55,000 distinct CDR3 sequences, roughly 7.3% of them seen once, and the ten largest clones take around 8.5%. The chain is built from TRBV6-5 and TRBJ2-3; D perhaps matches TRBD1 (6 bases). Input material: blood, either unsorted or a sorted T cell fraction (not recorded which). The clonotype comes from a female donor with ankylosing spondylitis or in good health (not recorded which). The CDR3 DNA sequence: TGTGCCAGCAGACAGGGTCGTCCAGATACGCAGTATTTT. Its protein product is CASRQGRPDTQYF.